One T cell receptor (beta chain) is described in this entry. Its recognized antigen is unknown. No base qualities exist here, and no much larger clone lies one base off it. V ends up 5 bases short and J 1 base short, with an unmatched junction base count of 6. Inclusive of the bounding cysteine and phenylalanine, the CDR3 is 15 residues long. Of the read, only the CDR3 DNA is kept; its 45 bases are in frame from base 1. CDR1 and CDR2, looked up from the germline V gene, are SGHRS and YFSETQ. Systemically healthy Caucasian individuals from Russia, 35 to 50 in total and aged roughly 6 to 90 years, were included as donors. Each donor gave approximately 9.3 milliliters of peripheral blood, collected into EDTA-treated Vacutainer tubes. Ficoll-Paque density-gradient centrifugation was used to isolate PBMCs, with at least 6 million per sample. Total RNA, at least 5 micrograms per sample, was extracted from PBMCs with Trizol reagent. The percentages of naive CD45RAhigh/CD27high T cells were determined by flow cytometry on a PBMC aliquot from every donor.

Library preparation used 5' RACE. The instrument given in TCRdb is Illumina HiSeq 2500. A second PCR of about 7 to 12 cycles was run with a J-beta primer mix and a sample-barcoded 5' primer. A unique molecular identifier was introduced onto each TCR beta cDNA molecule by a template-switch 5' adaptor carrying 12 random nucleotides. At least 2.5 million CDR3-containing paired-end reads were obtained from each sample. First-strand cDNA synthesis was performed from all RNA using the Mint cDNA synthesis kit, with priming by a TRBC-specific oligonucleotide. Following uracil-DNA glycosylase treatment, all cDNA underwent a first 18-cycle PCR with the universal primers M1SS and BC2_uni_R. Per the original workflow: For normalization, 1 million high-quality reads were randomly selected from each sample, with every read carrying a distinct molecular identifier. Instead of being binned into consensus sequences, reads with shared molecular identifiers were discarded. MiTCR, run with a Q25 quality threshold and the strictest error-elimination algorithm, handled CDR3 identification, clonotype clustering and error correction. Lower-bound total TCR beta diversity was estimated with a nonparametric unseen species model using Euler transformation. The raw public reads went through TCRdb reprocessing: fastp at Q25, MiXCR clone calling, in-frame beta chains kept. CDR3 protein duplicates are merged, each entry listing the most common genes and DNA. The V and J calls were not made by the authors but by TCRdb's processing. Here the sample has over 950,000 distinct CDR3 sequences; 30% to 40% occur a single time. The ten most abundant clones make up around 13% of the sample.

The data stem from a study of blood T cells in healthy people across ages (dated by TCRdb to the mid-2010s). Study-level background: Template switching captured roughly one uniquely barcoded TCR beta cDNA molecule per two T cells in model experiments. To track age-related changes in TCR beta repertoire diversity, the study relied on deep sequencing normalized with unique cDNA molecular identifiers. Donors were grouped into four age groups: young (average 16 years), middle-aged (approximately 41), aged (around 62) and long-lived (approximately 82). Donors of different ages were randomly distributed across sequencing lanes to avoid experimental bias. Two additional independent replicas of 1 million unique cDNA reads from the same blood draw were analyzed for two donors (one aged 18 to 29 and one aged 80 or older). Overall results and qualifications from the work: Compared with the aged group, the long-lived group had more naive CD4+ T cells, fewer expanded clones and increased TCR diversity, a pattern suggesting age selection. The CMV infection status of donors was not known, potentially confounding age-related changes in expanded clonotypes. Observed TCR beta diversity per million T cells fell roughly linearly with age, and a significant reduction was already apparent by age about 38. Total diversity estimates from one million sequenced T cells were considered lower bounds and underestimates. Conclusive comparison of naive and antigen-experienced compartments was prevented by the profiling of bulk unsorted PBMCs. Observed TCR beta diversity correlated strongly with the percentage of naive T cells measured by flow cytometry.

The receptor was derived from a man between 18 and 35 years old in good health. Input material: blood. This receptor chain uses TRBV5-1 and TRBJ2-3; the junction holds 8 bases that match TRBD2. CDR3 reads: CASRLGAGGTDTQYF. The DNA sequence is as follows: TGCGCCAGCAGACTCGGAGCGGGGGGCACAGATACGCAGTATTTT.